Following are 10 T cell receptor beta chains from one sample sequenced in a study of blood T cell repertoires in COVID-19. Repertoires were generated with immunoSEQ multiplex PCR, while TCRdb's copy carries only in-frame clones and drops some. The sample lists under 110,000 clones; about 90% were seen once. Sequencing was performed on peripheral blood. The receptor set was obtained from a woman in her twenties or thirties with acute or convalescent COVID-19.

The rearrangement links TRBV19 to TRBJ2-3, with 12 nucleotides matching TRBD2. V gave up 4 bases and J gave up 8 bases; unmatched junction bases: 13. This CDR3 is 17 amino acids long. Looked up from germline, CDR1 is LNHDA and CDR2 is SQIVND (reference sequence). CDR3 DNA: TGTGCCAGTAGTAGGCCACTAGCGGGGGGCCCCTGGGGTACGCAGTATTTT. It yields the protein CASSRPLAGGPWGTQYF.

The V gene is TRBV7-9, the J gene TRBJ2-7; TRBD1 matches at 7 bases. Germline assignment: CDR1 SEHNR and CDR2 FQNEAQ (reference sequence). The CDR3 covers 12 residues. V shed 7 bases and J 2 bases; nucleotides not matched to a gene: 2. CDR3 nucleotides: TGTGCCAGCAAGGGACAGACCTACGAGCAGTACTTC. Protein sequence: CASKGQTYEQYF.

The chain links TRBV5-6 to TRBJ1-1; 8 bases align to TRBD1. V trimming: 2 bases; J trimming: 4 bases; junction bases outside the gene matches: 7. The CDR3 is 15 amino acids. Germline CDR1 SGHDT, CDR2 YYEEEE. The CDR3 nucleotides are TGTGCCAGCAGCTTCTTGAGCGGGACAGGCACTGAAGCTTTCTTT. Amino acids: CASSFLSGTGTEAFF.

V usage is TRBV9 and J usage is TRBJ1-2; D remains ambiguous. Trimming left V 0 bases short and J 2 bases short, with 14 bases between. The CDR3 runs 16 residues. Per germline, CDR1 SGDLS and CDR2 YYNGEE. CDR3 nucleotide sequence: TGTGCCAGCAGCGTAGAACCACAGAAAATAAACTATGGCTACACCTTC. Protein: CASSVEPQKINYGYTF.

This chain joins TRBV4-1 and TRBJ1-5, with a tentative D call TRBD1 (5 bases). CDR3 size: 17 residues. With 2 bases removed from V and 2 bases from J, the gap between germline ends came to 16 bases. CDR1 MGHRA and CDR2 YSYEKL come from the germline V gene. CDR3 in DNA: TGCGCCAGCAGCCAAACAATCTCCCGGGGGGGCAATCAGCCCCAGCATTTT. Translating gives CASSQTISRGGNQPQHF.

The chain carries TRBV4-1 and TRBJ1-5; the D gene is possibly TRBD1 (5 bases). The CDR3 extends over 16 amino acids. V was shortened by 4 bases and J by 3 bases, with 16 bases between the two germline ends. Germline CDR1 and CDR2: MGHRA and YSYEKL. As DNA, the CDR3 is TGCGCCAGCAGCCCTCATGGAGGGGCTCTCAATCAGCCCCAGCATTTT. It yields the protein CASSPHGGALNQPQHF.

The V gene is TRBV5-1, the J gene TRBJ2-7, with 7 bases that match TRBD1. The CDR3 extends over 12 amino acids. V dropped 4 bases and J dropped 8; count of bases not matched to a gene: 6. Germline V gene lookup returns CDR1 SGHRS and CDR2 YFSETQ. CDR3 sequence (DNA): TGCGCCAGCAGCCCGGGACAGTCAAAGCAGTACTTC. Amino acid sequence: CASSPGQSKQYF.

J is TRBJ1-1 and V is TRBV18, with 8 bases aligning to TRBD1. The CDR3 covers 13 residues. After removal of 6 bases from V and 1 base from J, the junction contained 1 base not matched to a gene. Per the germline V gene, CDR1 is KGHSH and CDR2 is LQKENI. The CDR3 DNA follows: TGTGCCAGCTCTCAGGGGGCGAACACTGAAGCTTTCTTT. This sequence encodes CASSQGANTEAFF.

The chain couples TRBV11-3 to TRBJ2-5; D is perhaps TRBD1 (6 bases). The V gene lost 3 bases and the J gene lost 5 bases, with 13 bases spanning the gap. CDR3 size: 14 residues. Germline-derived CDR1 and CDR2 are SGHNT and YENEEA. This CDR3 is CASSFLQGPETQYF. As DNA, the CDR3 is TGTGCCAGCAGCTTCCTACAGGGACCGGAGACCCAGTACTTC.

The V gene is TRBV28, the J gene TRBJ2-1, with D possibly being TRBD1 (6 bases). Germline V lookup: CDR1 MDHEN, CDR2 SYDVKM. V was pared by 5 bases and J by 8 bases, with 10 bases between. The CDR3 sequence is 12 residues long. CDR3 in amino acids: CASSQQGYEQFF. Here the CDR3 DNA reads TGTGCCAGCAGTCAACAGGGATATGAGCAGTTCTTC.